The clone carrying this TCR beta chain showed up just a few times. Antigen specificity is unknown. This specimen comes from a study of blood T cells in healthy people across ages. Study-level points and caveats: Donors of long life had a larger count of naive CD4+ cells and greater diversity than aged donors.

Healthy Caucasian individuals from Russia aged about 6 to 100 were enrolled as donors. Every donor gave 8 to 10 milliliters of peripheral blood. PCR was performed a second time for about 7 to 12 cycles using a sample-barcoded 5' primer and a J-beta primer mix. Using its own MiXCR run on the 5' RACE reads, TCRdb lists one record per CDR3 protein. The sample records 1.8 million or so distinct CDR3 sequences, 39% being singletons. The sequenced sample consisted of blood. The origin of this receptor is a human donor in good health.

Here the CDR3 reads CASSPPGTDYGYTF. CDR3 bases: TGTGCCAGCAGCCCGCCAGGGACGGATTATGGCTACACCTTC. The rearrangement links TRBV13 to TRBJ1-2; D may be TRBD1 (5 bases). V lost 5 bases, J lost 5 bases, and 15 bases lay in between. Germline values: CDR1 PRHDT, CDR2 FYEKMQ (reference sequence). CDR3 length equals 14 residues.